These 23 T cell receptor beta chains share one sample of origin, sequenced in a study of T cell clonotyping in hematopoietic cell transplantation. The method was immunoSEQ multiplex PCR; TCRdb's version includes in-frame clones alone and lacks a portion of them. The sample consists of 15,000 to 20,000 clones, approximately 74% of them appearing once. Input material: peripheral blood mononuclear cells. These receptors all come from a woman aged 55 to 70 in good health. Some clones in this sample may be carry-over from other donors' samples.

The V call is TRBV7-2, the J call TRBJ1-2; the D is unclear. CDR3 size: 15 residues. The V end lost 5 bases, the J end lost 0 bases, and 13 bases lay between the germline ends. In germline, CDR1 is SGHTA, CDR2 FQGNSA. CDR3 sequence reads: CASSARPGANYGYTF. In nucleotides, the CDR3 is TGTGCCAGCAGCGCCCGGCCGGGAGCTAACTATGGCTACACCTTC.

The CDR3 nucleotides are TGTGCCAGCAGTCCTAGCGGGGTCGGAGATACGCAGTATTTT. Translated: CASSPSGVGDTQYF. V is TRBV2 and J is TRBJ2-3; TRBD2 aligns across 9 bases. The CDR3 sequence is 14 residues long. Trimming took 5 bases from V and 5 from J; bases not matched to a gene: 5. Germline loops: CDR1 SNHLY, CDR2 FYNNEI.

The chain links TRBV28 to TRBJ2-6, with D maybe TRBD2 (5 bases). V lost 2 bases, J lost 0 bases, and 11 bases lay in between. Per germline, CDR1 MDHEN and CDR2 SYDVKM. CDR3 length: 17 amino acids. The CDR3 DNA reads as TGTGCCAGCAGTTTAGCGGGCCGCAGCTCTGGGGCCAACGTCCTGACTTTC. Residues: CASSLAGRSSGANVLTF.

This chain connects TRBV30 to TRBJ2-2; the D is unclear. This CDR3 region has 14 residues. Per the germline V gene, CDR1 is GTSNPN and CDR2 is SVGIG (reference sequence). V lost 6 bases and J lost 5, with 16 bases in between. The CDR3 DNA follows: TGTGCCTGCAAACACAGTCTTTTAACCGGGGAGCTGTTTTTT. Translation: CACKHSLLTGELFF.

This clone was detected only a few times. The chain links TRBV5-6 to TRBJ2-5; D unresolved. Trimming left V 0 bases short and J 2 bases short, with 5 bases between. The CDR3 loop spans 13 amino acids. Germline CDR1 and CDR2: SGHDT and YYEEEE. CDR3 DNA sequence: TGTGCCAGCAGCTTGGGTCGGCAAGAGACCCAGTACTTC. This codes for CASSLGRQETQYF.

This clone showed up just a few times. This rearrangement joins TRBV29-1 to TRBJ1-2; 10 bases map to TRBD1. V lost 7 bases to trimming and J lost 8 bases; unmatched junction nucleotides: 4. CDR1 and CDR2 (germline): SQVTM, ANQGSEA. This CDR3 is 11 amino acids long. CDR3 sequence: CSGGTGVGYTF. DNA for the CDR3: TGCAGCGGAGGGACAGGGGTCGGCTACACCTTC. Using reference TRBV29-1 and TRBJ1-2 for the parts outside the CDR3, the full variable domain is SAVISQKPSRDICQRGTSLTIQCQVDSQVTMMFWYRQQPGQSLTLIATANQGSEATYESGFVIDKFPISRPNLTFSTLTVSNMSPEDSSIYLCSGGTGVGYTFGSGTRLTVV.

This clone was detected only once. CDR3 residues: CAWSQRTGDQPQHF. As DNA, the CDR3 is TGTGCCTGGAGTCAGCGGACAGGGGATCAGCCCCAGCATTTT. V usage is TRBV30 and J usage is TRBJ1-5; 9 bases are shared with TRBD1. Trimming at V came to 2 bases and at J to 5 bases, leaving 4 bases not matched to a gene. This CDR3 spans 14 amino acids. From germline, CDR1 is GTSNPN and CDR2 SVGIG (reference sequence).

The CDR3 here is CASSPIIAGVNEQFF. As DNA, the CDR3 is TGTGCCAGCAGTCCAATAATAGCGGGAGTCAATGAGCAGTTCTTC. V gene TRBV27 combines with J gene TRBJ2-1, with TRBD2 identical over 9 bases. Germline CDR1 is MNHEY and CDR2 is SMNVEV (reference sequence). This CDR3 region has 15 residues. The V segment lost 5 bases and the J segment 6 bases; nucleotides outside the gene matches: 8.

V gene TRBV28 combines with J gene TRBJ2-7, with D perhaps matching TRBD1 (6 bases). The CDR3 runs to 15 residues. CDR1 is MDHEN and CDR2 is SYDVKM in the germline V gene. V lost 2 bases to trimming and J lost 0 bases, with 11 bases between them. CDR3 coding DNA: TGTGCCAGCAGTTTACTAAGGACAGTCTCCTACGAGCAGTACTTC. It codes for CASSLLRTVSYEQYF. Together with reference TRBV28 and TRBJ2-7, the CDR3 gives the full variable domain: DVKVTQSSRYLVKRTGEKVFLECVQDMDHENMFWYRQDPGLGLRLIYFSYDVKMKEKGDIPEGYSVSREKKERFSLILESASTNQTSMYLCASSLLRTVSYEQYFGPGTRLTVT.

The chain uses TRBV30 and TRBJ1-5, with D possibly being TRBD1 (6 bases). This CDR3 comprises 17 residues. Trimming pared 4 bases from V and 3 bases from J, leaving 22 bases between. The germline V gene encodes CDR1 GTSNPN and CDR2 SVGIG (reference sequence). The CDR3 DNA follows: TGTGCCTGGACGGACAGATCGCTTTCCCCGAACAATCAGCCCCAGCATTTT. It specifies CAWTDRSLSPNNQPQHF.

The CDR3 loop reads CASNGQSHSPLHF. DNA for the CDR3: TGTGCCAGCAACGGGCAGTCCCATTCACCCCTCCACTTT. The V and J genes are TRBV6-4 and TRBJ1-6; D call uncertain. Trimming stripped 7 bases from V and 8 bases from J, with 12 bases between. Germline V gene data show CDR1 as MRHNA and CDR2 as SNTAGT. This CDR3 has 13 residues.

V and J are TRBV6-6 and TRBJ1-5; D gene unclear. The germline V gene encodes CDR1 MNHNY and CDR2 SVGAGI (reference sequence). Deletions cut 3 bases from V and 7 bases from J, with 10 bases between. This CDR3 comprises 13 residues. The CDR3 is CASSYIAGQPQHF. The CDR3 DNA sequence: TGTGCCAGCAGTTATATAGCTGGGCAGCCCCAGCATTTT.

The V and J genes are TRBV30 and TRBJ1-1; D unresolved. V was pared by 5 bases and J by 0 bases, with 7 bases between. This CDR3 has 12 residues. The germline CDR1 and CDR2 sequences are GTSNPN and SVGIG (reference sequence). CDR3 DNA sequence: TGTGCCTGGGCCATTTTGAACACTGAAGCTTTCTTT. This codes for CAWAILNTEAFF.

The chain is built from TRBV5-1 and TRBJ2-7; 12 nucleotides align to TRBD2. The trim removed 4 bases at V and 0 bases at J, leaving 5 bases unmatched. CDR1 SGHRS and CDR2 YFSETQ come from the germline V gene. CDR3 length: 16 residues. CDR3 residues: CASSLLTSGSSYEQYF. The CDR3 bases are TGCGCCAGCAGCCTTCTGACTAGCGGGAGCTCCTACGAGCAGTACTTC.

The V and J genes are TRBV19 and TRBJ1-1; D is uncertain. The CDR3 has 12 residues. The germline gives CDR1 LNHDA, CDR2 SQIVND (reference sequence). V gave up 3 bases and J gave up 12 bases, with 14 bases separating them. CDR3 DNA sequence: TGTGCCAGTAGTATCGGAGTCAGTCGACCTTTCTTT. Translated: CASSIGVSRPFF.

Here the CDR3 reads CASSLGAGPNQETQYF. In DNA, the CDR3 is TGTGCCAGCAGCTTGGGAGCGGGACCCAATCAAGAGACCCAGTACTTC. The chain recombines TRBV5-4 with TRBJ2-5; TRBD2 matches 7 bases. V was clipped by 0 bases and J by 2 bases; unmatched bases: 7. There are 16 residues in the CDR3. Germline loops: CDR1 SGHNT, CDR2 YYREEE (reference sequence). The full variable domain, rest sourced from reference TRBV5-4 and TRBJ2-5, is ETGVTQSPTHLIKTRGQQVTLRCSSQSGHNTVSWYQQALGQGPQFIFQYYREEENGRGNFPPRFSGLQFPNYSSELNVNALELDDSALYLCASSLGAGPNQETQYFGPGTRLLVL.

The DNA for the CDR3 is TGCGCCACCAAAGATACAGGGGAAGGGGATACGCAGTATTTT. As protein: CATKDTGEGDTQYF. The chain is built from TRBV5-1 and TRBJ2-3, with TRBD1 matching 7 bases. Germline V gene sequence: CDR1 SGHRS, CDR2 YFSETQ. V was pared by 9 bases and J by 6 bases, with 13 bases of the junction left unmatched. The CDR3 length is 14 residues.

The CDR3 DNA reads as TGTGCCAGCAGTCCTTGGGGGAGGGACACTGAAGCTTTCTTT. Residues: CASSPWGRDTEAFF. The chain recombines TRBV27 with TRBJ1-1, with D possibly TRBD1 on 5 matching bases. The V and J ends lost 5 bases and 3 bases respectively, with 13 bases between them. Per germline, CDR1 MNHEY and CDR2 SMNVEV (reference sequence). This CDR3 region has 14 residues.

The chain joins TRBV19 to TRBJ2-7; D is perhaps TRBD2 (6 bases). The CDR3 covers 15 residues. Germline CDR1 and CDR2: LNHDA and SQIVND (reference sequence). Trimming removed 4 bases from V and 0 bases from J, with 13 bases in between. DNA of the CDR3: TGTGCCAGTAGTACGGGGGACTTAGGCTCCTACGAGCAGTACTTC. Residues: CASSTGDLGSYEQYF.

V is TRBV6-4 and J is TRBJ2-1, with D maybe TRBD2 (6 bases). The CDR3 is 14 residues long. CDR1 MRHNA and CDR2 SNTAGT come from the germline V gene. Between the trimmed V and J ends, which lost 4 bases and 2 bases, there was a span of 9 bases. The CDR3 region has the DNA TGTGCCAGCAGTGCTAGCGCCGCCTACAATGAGCAGTTCTTC. Encoded protein: CASSASAAYNEQFF.

The CDR3 DNA reads as TGCGCCAGCAGCCAGCTGACAGGGGGAAATGGCTACACCTTC. The encoded protein is CASSQLTGGNGYTF. The genes are TRBV4-3 and TRBJ1-2; the match to TRBD1 covers 9 bases. This CDR3 is 14 amino acids long. J lost 6 bases, V lost 3 bases, and 5 bases had no gene match. In germline, CDR1 is LGHNA, CDR2 YSLEER.

The chain links TRBV5-5 to TRBJ2-5; D is uncertain. This CDR3 region has 12 residues. Trimming removed 4 bases at V and 3 bases at J, with 7 bases between. The V gene's germline CDR1 is SGHKS and CDR2 YYEKEE (reference sequence). DNA of the CDR3: TGTGCCAGCAGCCGCTGGGAAGAGACCCAGTACTTC. Translation gives CASSRWEETQYF.

V usage is TRBV10-2 and J usage is TRBJ2-7; D remains unclear. Germline V gives CDR1 WSHSY, CDR2 SAAADI. The CDR3 has 12 residues. Trimming removed 5 bases at V and 6 bases at J, with 11 bases between. CDR3 nucleotide sequence: TGCGCCAGCAGTCTGGGGTCGCGCGAGCAGTACTTC. It codes for CASSLGSREQYF.